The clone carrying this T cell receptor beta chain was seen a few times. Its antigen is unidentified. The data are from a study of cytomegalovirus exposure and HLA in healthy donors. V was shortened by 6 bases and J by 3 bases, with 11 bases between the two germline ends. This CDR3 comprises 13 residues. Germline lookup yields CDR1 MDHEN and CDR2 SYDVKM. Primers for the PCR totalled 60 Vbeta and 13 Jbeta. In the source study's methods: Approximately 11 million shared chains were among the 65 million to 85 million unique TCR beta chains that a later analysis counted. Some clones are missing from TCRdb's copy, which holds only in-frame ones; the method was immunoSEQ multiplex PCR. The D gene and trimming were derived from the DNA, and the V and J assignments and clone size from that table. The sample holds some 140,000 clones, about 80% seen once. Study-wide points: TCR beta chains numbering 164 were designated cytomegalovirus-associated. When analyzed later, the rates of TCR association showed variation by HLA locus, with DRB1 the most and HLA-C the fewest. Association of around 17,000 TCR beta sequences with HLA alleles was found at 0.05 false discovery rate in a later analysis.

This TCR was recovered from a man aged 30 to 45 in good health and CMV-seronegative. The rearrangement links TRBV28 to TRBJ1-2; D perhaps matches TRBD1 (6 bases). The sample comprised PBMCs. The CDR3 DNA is TGTGCCAGCAGCCCCGACAGGCACTATGGCTACACCTTC. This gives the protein CASSPDRHYGYTF.